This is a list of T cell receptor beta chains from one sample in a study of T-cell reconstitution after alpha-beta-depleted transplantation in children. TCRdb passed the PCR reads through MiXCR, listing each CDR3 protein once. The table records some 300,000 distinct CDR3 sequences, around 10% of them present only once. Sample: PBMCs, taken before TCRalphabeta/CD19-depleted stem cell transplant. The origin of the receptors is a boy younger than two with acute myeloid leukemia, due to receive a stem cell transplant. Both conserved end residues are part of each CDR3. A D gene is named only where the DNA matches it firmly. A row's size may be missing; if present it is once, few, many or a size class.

CDR3 DNA: TGTGCCAGCGGGTACTCTGGGGCCAACGTCCTGACTTTC; CDR3 protein: CASGYSGANVLTF; J gene: TRBJ2-6; clone size: many; D gene: .; V gene: TRBV7-8
CDR3 DNA: TGCAGCGCCGCGGGACAGCTATTGGTGTGGCGGGAGACCCAGTACTTC; CDR3 protein: CSAAGQLLVWRETQYF; J gene: TRBJ2-5; clone size: .; D gene: .; V gene: TRBV29-1
CDR3 DNA: TGCGCCAGCAGCTTGGCGGGCGGGAGGGCCGGAAATGAGCAGTTCTTC; CDR3 protein: CASSLAGGRAGNEQFF; J gene: TRBJ2-1; clone size: many; D gene: TRBD2; V gene: TRBV5-1
CDR3 DNA: TGTGCCAGCAGTTACGCCGGCGCCGGCAATCAGCCCCAGCATTTT; CDR3 protein: CASSYAGAGNQPQHF; J gene: TRBJ1-5; clone size: many; D gene: .; V gene: TRBV6-5
CDR3 DNA: TGTGCCAGCAGTTCCGTGTTACAGGGATCCCAAGAGACCCAGTACTTC; CDR3 protein: CASSSVLQGSQETQYF; J gene: TRBJ2-5; clone size: .; D gene: .; V gene: TRBV28
CDR3 DNA: TGTGCCATCAGTGCACTAGCGTACGAGCAGTACTTC; CDR3 protein: CAISALAYEQYF; J gene: TRBJ2-7; clone size: many; D gene: TRBD2; V gene: TRBV10-3
CDR3 DNA: TGTGCCAGCAGTTTAGGGCAGGGGGTATACAATGAGCAGTTCTTC; CDR3 protein: CASSLGQGVYNEQFF; J gene: TRBJ2-1; clone size: few; D gene: TRBD1; V gene: TRBV28
CDR3 DNA: TGCGCCAGCAGCTTGGATCTGGACGGATACACTGAAGCTTTCTTT; CDR3 protein: CASSLDLDGYTEAFF; J gene: TRBJ1-1; clone size: few; D gene: .; V gene: TRBV5-1
CDR3 DNA: TGTGCCAGCAGCTTAGCGGGACAGGGACAGTTCTTC; CDR3 protein: CASSLAGQGQFF; J gene: TRBJ2-1; clone size: many; D gene: TRBD1; V gene: TRBV7-8
CDR3 DNA: TGTGCCAGCAGCCTCTCTGGGACAGGGGGCGCCGCGGTAGGGCAGTTCTTC; CDR3 protein: CASSLSGTGGAAVGQFF; J gene: TRBJ2-1; clone size: many; D gene: TRBD1; V gene: TRBV7-6
CDR3 DNA: TGTGCCAGCAGCTGGGCGGGAGTGAGGGAGACCCAGTACTTC; CDR3 protein: CASSWAGVRETQYF; J gene: TRBJ2-5; clone size: many; D gene: TRBD2; V gene: TRBV7-2
CDR3 DNA: TGTGCCAGCAGTTATCCGGACAGGGGAGAGACCCAGTACTTC; CDR3 protein: CASSYPDRGETQYF; J gene: TRBJ2-5; clone size: .; D gene: TRBD1; V gene: TRBV6-5
CDR3 DNA: TGTGCCAGCAGTTTCAGGGTGGACACAGATACGCAGTATTTT; CDR3 protein: CASSFRVDTDTQYF; J gene: TRBJ2-3; clone size: many; D gene: .; V gene: TRBV27
CDR3 DNA: TGTGCCAGCAGTTTATCCCCCTTAATCCAAGAGACCCAGTACTTC; CDR3 protein: CASSLSPLIQETQYF; J gene: TRBJ2-5; clone size: .; D gene: .; V gene: TRBV27
CDR3 DNA: TGTGCCAGCAGCGCCTCCGGGACGGTAACCTACGAGCAGTACTTC; CDR3 protein: CASSASGTVTYEQYF; J gene: TRBJ2-7; clone size: many; D gene: .; V gene: TRBV9
CDR3 DNA: TGTGCCATCATGGATAGCGGAGAGACCCAGTACTTC; CDR3 protein: CAIMDSGETQYF; J gene: TRBJ2-5; clone size: few; D gene: .; V gene: TRBV10-3
CDR3 DNA: TGTGCCAGCTCATCGGACTCCGGGACAGGGAACTTGGGCGAGCAGTACTTC; CDR3 protein: CASSSDSGTGNLGEQYF; J gene: TRBJ2-7; clone size: few; D gene: TRBD1; V gene: TRBV18
CDR3 DNA: TGTGCCGCCTCCGGCGGAGCGGGGGCCTCCTACGAGCAGTACTTC; CDR3 protein: CAASGGAGASYEQYF; J gene: TRBJ2-7; clone size: many; D gene: TRBD2; V gene: TRBV6-1
CDR3 DNA: TGCGCCAGCAGCCAAGGTCTGGCCAGGGGCTACGAGCAGTACTTC; CDR3 protein: CASSQGLARGYEQYF; J gene: TRBJ2-7; clone size: .; D gene: .; V gene: TRBV4-1
CDR3 DNA: TGTGCCAGCTGGGTTAGGGACACTGAAGCTTTCTTT; CDR3 protein: CASWVRDTEAFF; J gene: TRBJ1-1; clone size: many; D gene: .; V gene: TRBV6-6
CDR3 DNA: TGTGCCAGCAGTTCACCTAGCGGGAGATCAGATACGCAGTATTTT; CDR3 protein: CASSSPSGRSDTQYF; J gene: TRBJ2-3; clone size: many; D gene: TRBD2; V gene: TRBV6-5
CDR3 DNA: TGTGCCAGCAGTTACGGGGGGGGCGGAGGCCCTTATAATTCACCCCTCCACTTT; CDR3 protein: CASSYGGGGGPYNSPLHF; J gene: TRBJ1-6; clone size: many; D gene: .; V gene: TRBV6-2/TRBV6-3
CDR3 DNA: TGTGCCACCAGCAGCAGCTTCACAGGGCACCATGGCTACACCTTC; CDR3 protein: CATSSSFTGHHGYTF; J gene: TRBJ1-2; clone size: .; D gene: .; V gene: TRBV15
CDR3 DNA: TGTGCCAGCAGTTCTTTTCACCTAGCGGGAGCGGGGGACACAGATACGCAGTATTTT; CDR3 protein: CASSSFHLAGAGDTDTQYF; J gene: TRBJ2-3; clone size: .; D gene: TRBD2; V gene: TRBV12-3/TRBV12-4
CDR3 DNA: TGTGCCAGCAGTATCCGACAGGCTGCGGGCGAGCAGTACTTC; CDR3 protein: CASSIRQAAGEQYF; J gene: TRBJ2-7; clone size: many; D gene: .; V gene: TRBV12-3/TRBV12-4
CDR3 DNA: TGTGCCAGCAGTTCCACGGGGTTTAAGAACACTGAAGCTTTCTTT; CDR3 protein: CASSSTGFKNTEAFF; J gene: TRBJ1-1; clone size: few; D gene: .; V gene: TRBV28
CDR3 DNA: TGTGCCAGCAGTTTAGATGCGGTTACTGAAGCTTTCTTT; CDR3 protein: CASSLDAVTEAFF; J gene: TRBJ1-1; clone size: many; D gene: .; V gene: TRBV12-3/TRBV12-4
CDR3 DNA: TGTGCTAGTGGTCTGCCCGGACAGATCTACGAGCAGTACTTC; CDR3 protein: CASGLPGQIYEQYF; J gene: TRBJ2-7; clone size: many; D gene: .; V gene: TRBV12-5
CDR3 DNA: TGTGCCAGCAGCTTAGTACTAGCGGGACCCGGGGAGCTGTTTTTT; CDR3 protein: CASSLVLAGPGELFF; J gene: TRBJ2-2; clone size: many; D gene: TRBD2; V gene: TRBV7-2